One sample yielded the 32 T cell receptor beta chains listed below, sequenced in a study of T-cell reconstitution after alpha-beta-depleted transplantation in children. Construction of the TCRbeta library involved unique molecular identifiers. MiXCR, run by TCRdb on the PCR reads, gives a single entry per CDR3 protein. This table has about 540,000 distinct CDR3 sequences, around 17% appearing once. The sample was PBMCs from the stem cell graft donor, taken from the stem cell graft. All receptors come from a human donor who donated a stem cell graft to a child with acute lymphoblastic leukemia.

This sequence joins TRBV12-3 or TRBV12-4 and TRBJ2-1; a weak D match, TRBD2 (5 bases). Trimming removed 4 bases at V and 4 bases at J, with 8 bases between. The CDR3 length is 13 residues. CDR3 protein: CASSSEEYNEQFF. The CDR3 DNA reads as TGTGCCAGCAGTTCGGAGGAGTACAATGAGCAGTTCTTC.

This clonotype was seen more than once but under ten times. V and J are TRBV20-1 and TRBJ1-2; TRBD1 might be the D (6 bases). V was pared by 4 bases and J by 3 bases, with 9 bases between. Germline CDR1 reads DFQATT; CDR2 reads SNEGSKA (reference sequence). The CDR3 length is 12 residues. The CDR3 spells CSAKGGDYGYTF. The CDR3 coding sequence is TGCAGTGCTAAGGGGGGGGACTATGGCTACACCTTC.

This chain connects TRBV6-6 to TRBJ2-7, with D possibly matching TRBD2 (6 bases). V was cut by 5 bases and J by 7 bases, with 12 bases left in between. The CDR3 contains 12 residues. Germline assignment: CDR1 MNHNY and CDR2 SVGAGI (reference sequence). CDR3: CASSTPAGEQYF. CDR3 bases: TGTGCCAGCAGTACCCCCGCGGGGGAGCAGTACTTC.

CDR3 DNA: TGCGCCAGCAGCAACCGGGTGGACACTGAAGCTTTCTTT. Amino acids: CASSNRVDTEAFF. The V call is TRBV4-1, the J call TRBJ1-1; D uncertain. V lost 5 bases, J lost 3 bases, and 10 bases lay in between. Germline CDR1 and CDR2: MGHRA and YSYEKL. CDR3 length: 13 residues.

This sequence joins TRBV11-1 and TRBJ2-7, with 7 nucleotides matching TRBD1. The germline V gene has CDR1 SGHAT and CDR2 FQDESV (reference sequence). CDR3 size: 15 residues. J was trimmed by 2 bases and V by 0 bases; bases with no gene match: 4. CDR3: CASSLAWDSTYEQYF. Here the CDR3 DNA reads TGTGCCAGCAGCTTAGCGTGGGACAGTACCTACGAGCAGTACTTC.

The V and J genes are TRBV20-1 and TRBJ1-4; unclear D gene. Between the trimmed V and J ends, which lost 2 bases and 0 bases, there was a span of 13 bases. The CDR3 loop spans 16 amino acids. CDR1 DFQATT and CDR2 SNEGSKA come from the germline V gene (reference sequence). CDR3 bases: TGCAGTGCTAGAATAATCTGGGCAGCAACTAATGAAAAACTGTTTTTT. This encodes CSARIIWAATNEKLFF.

The sample holds a few counts of this clonotype. The gene calls are TRBV7-9 and TRBJ1-2; 9 positions match TRBD1. V shed 1 base, J shed 4 bases, and the junction held 4 bases outside the gene matches. The CDR3 contains 15 residues. The germline V gene has CDR1 SEHNR and CDR2 FQNEAQ (reference sequence). The CDR3 protein is CASSLEDRGVYGYTF. CDR3 bases: TGTGCCAGCAGCTTAGAGGACAGGGGAGTCTATGGCTACACCTTC.

This chain connects TRBV20-1 to TRBJ2-7; D is possibly TRBD2 (5 bases). The CDR3 is 13 residues long. The ends were cut back, 7 bases at V and 4 bases at J, with 17 bases in the middle. Germline CDR1 reads DFQATT; CDR2 reads SNEGSKA (reference sequence). The CDR3 nucleotides are TGCAGTGTCCAACCGGGAACCCTTTACGAGCAGTACTTC. Protein: CSVQPGTLYEQYF.

This rearrangement joins TRBV7-9 to TRBJ2-3, with D possibly being TRBD1 (5 bases). Trimming removed 1 base from V and 9 bases from J, with 8 bases in between. The CDR3 totals 12 residues. CDR1 and CDR2 (germline): SEHNR, FQNEAQ (reference sequence). The DNA for the CDR3 is TGTGCCAGCAGCTTAGGGACAACGACGCAGTATTTT. Its protein is CASSLGTTTQYF.

This clonotype has a handful of counts. The rearrangement joins TRBV12-3 or TRBV12-4 to TRBJ1-2; a possible D gene is TRBD1 (5 bases). The CDR3 length is 16 residues. Trimming took off 4 bases at V and 3 bases at J, with 18 bases between the two ends. CDR3 in DNA: TGTGCCAGCAGTTCACCCGGAGAGTCGACAGACTATGGCTACACCTTC. Its translation: CASSSPGESTDYGYTF.

The chain couples TRBV20-1 to TRBJ2-7; TRBD2 agrees at 8 bases. This CDR3 spans 14 amino acids. After removal of 1 base from V and 7 bases from J, the junction contained 9 bases not matched to a gene. In germline, CDR1 is DFQATT, CDR2 SNEGSKA (reference sequence). The CDR3 region is CSARGASGSKEQYF. For the CDR3, the DNA is TGCAGTGCTAGAGGGGCTAGCGGGTCCAAAGAGCAGTACTTC.

The chain links TRBV18 to TRBJ2-1, with 8 bases that match TRBD1. The CDR3 runs 17 residues. The V gene's germline CDR1 is KGHSH and CDR2 LQKENI. The V segment lost 3 bases and the J segment 7 bases; nucleotides outside the gene matches: 14. Here the CDR3 reads CASSPTPRTGSGNEQFF. In DNA, the CDR3 is TGTGCCAGCTCACCCACCCCTAGGACAGGGTCTGGTAATGAGCAGTTCTTC.

The chain couples TRBV20-1 to TRBJ2-1; D is unresolved. V was trimmed by 1 base and J by 0 bases, leaving 4 bases between them. The CDR3 is made up of 13 amino acids. CDR1 is DFQATT, CDR2 SNEGSKA, per germline (reference sequence). This CDR3 reads CSARALSYNEQFF. DNA of the CDR3: TGCAGTGCTAGAGCGCTCTCCTACAATGAGCAGTTCTTC.

The table lists this clonotype with a few counts. The CDR3 bases are TGCAGCGTTGGACGACTAGCGCGCACAGATACGCAGTATTTT. It codes for CSVGRLARTDTQYF. The chain has TRBV29-1 and TRBJ2-3; TRBD2 aligns across 8 bases. From germline, CDR1 is SQVTM and CDR2 ANQGSEA. CDR3 size: 14 residues. J gave up 1 base and V 4 bases, and 4 bases lay outside the gene matches.

CDR3 loop: CASSLAQNEQYF. The DNA for the CDR3 is TGTGCCAGCAGCTTGGCCCAAAACGAGCAGTACTTC. V usage is TRBV5-6 and J usage is TRBJ2-7; D ambiguous. V lost 0 bases to trimming and J lost 5 bases, with 6 bases between them. This CDR3 has 12 residues. Per germline, CDR1 SGHDT and CDR2 YYEEEE.

The chain combines TRBV6-1 with TRBJ2-7, with D possibly TRBD2 on 6 matching bases. The CDR3 is 13 amino acids. V was trimmed by 7 bases and J by 3 bases, leaving 13 bases between them. Germline CDR1 MNHNS, CDR2 SASEGT. CDR3 loop: CASTRPGLYEQYF. CDR3 nucleotide sequence: TGTGCCAGCACCCGGCCGGGACTCTACGAGCAGTACTTC.

This clonotype was observed a few times. The V call is TRBV5-6, the J call TRBJ1-1; a possible D gene is TRBD1 (5 bases). The CDR3 length is 13 residues. Looked up from germline, CDR1 is SGHDT and CDR2 is YYEEEE. The V and J ends lost 3 bases and 11 bases respectively, with 17 bases between them. CDR3 protein: CASSSIGGMRAFF. Here the CDR3 DNA reads TGTGCCAGCAGCTCCATCGGGGGGATGAGGGCTTTCTTT.

The genes are TRBV25-1 and TRBJ2-7; maybe TRBD1 (6 bases). This CDR3 is 14 amino acids long. Deletions cut 2 bases from V and 3 bases from J, with 11 bases between. CDR1 and CDR2 from the germline V gene are MGHDK and SYGVNS. Here the CDR3 DNA reads TGTGCCAGCAGTGAAGGGGGCAGTTACTACGAGCAGTACTTC. Encoded protein: CASSEGGSYYEQYF.

CDR3 sequence reads: CASSSTGTTDTQYF. CDR3 in DNA: TGTGCCAGCAGTTCAACAGGGACCACAGATACGCAGTATTTT. The V gene is TRBV6-6, the J gene TRBJ2-3, with D perhaps TRBD1 (6 bases). Looked up from germline, CDR1 is MNHNY and CDR2 is SVGAGI (reference sequence). V lost 4 bases, J lost 2 bases, and 10 bases lay in between. The CDR3 is 14 residues long.

This clonotype was counted only a few times. The chain links TRBV6-5 to TRBJ1-5; TRBD1 matches at 7 bases. The CDR3 loop spans 14 amino acids. The junction had 3 bases not matched to a gene; V was cut back by 2 bases and J by 5 bases. Germline CDR1 and CDR2: MNHEY and SVGAGI. In nucleotides, the CDR3 is TGTGCCAGCAGTTACATCAGGGGGGATCAGCCCCAGCATTTT. This codes for CASSYIRGDQPQHF.

The J gene is TRBJ2-5, the V gene TRBV2, with 8 bases aligning to TRBD1. Germline CDR1 is SNHLY and CDR2 is FYNNEI. The CDR3 is 14 amino acids. V lost 7 bases and J lost 2; bases outside the gene matches: 6. In DNA form, the CDR3 reads TGTGCCAGCAAAAGACAGGGGATACAAGAGACCCAGTACTTC. Encoded protein: CASKRQGIQETQYF. Using reference TRBV2 and TRBJ2-5 for the parts outside the CDR3, the full variable domain is EPEVTQTPSHQVTQMGQEVILRCVPISNHLYFYWYRQILGQKVEFLVSFYNNEISEKSEIFDDQFSVERPDGSNFTLKIRSTKLEDSAMYFCASKRQGIQETQYFGPGTRLLVL.

This chain joins TRBV12-3 or TRBV12-4 and TRBJ2-7; 8 bases align to TRBD1. The CDR3 extends over 15 amino acids. V was clipped by 5 bases and J by 5 bases; unmatched bases: 11. The CDR3 region is CASSLPDRAGNEQYF. CDR3 DNA: TGTGCCAGCAGTCTCCCGGACAGGGCGGGAAACGAGCAGTACTTC.

This chain uses TRBV5-8 with TRBJ2-5; D ambiguous. This CDR3 region has 12 residues. Per germline, CDR1 SGHTS and CDR2 YDEGEE. V gave up 3 bases and J gave up 5 bases, with 8 bases separating them. CDR3 nucleotides: TGTGCCAGCAGCTCTGTTAGGGAGACCCAGTACTTC. Translating gives CASSSVRETQYF.

The V and J genes are TRBV6-5 and TRBJ1-5; tentative D call: TRBD1 (5 bases). The CDR3 consists of 14 residues. The ends were cut back, 3 bases at V and 9 bases at J, with 15 bases in the middle. The germline V gene has CDR1 MNHEY and CDR2 SVGAGI. The CDR3 coding sequence is TGTGCCAGCAGTTATGGCCAGGGCCGCGGGCCCCAGCATTTT. Residues: CASSYGQGRGPQHF.

In its sample, this clonotype was seen once. The chain uses TRBV7-8 and TRBJ2-7; possible D gene TRBD1, 6 bases. The CDR3 contains 14 residues. Germline-derived CDR1 and CDR2 are SGHVS and FQNEAQ. V was shortened by 2 bases and J by 2 bases, with 10 bases between the two germline ends. Here the CDR3 reads CASSLLRQAYEQYF. In DNA, the CDR3 is TGTGCCAGCAGCTTACTGCGACAGGCCTACGAGCAGTACTTC.

The chain employs TRBV29-1 and TRBJ2-2, with 8 bases lining up with TRBD1. The CDR3 consists of 13 residues. Germline V lookup: CDR1 SQVTM, CDR2 ANQGSEA. Trimming at V came to 7 bases and at J to 2 bases, leaving 3 bases not matched to a gene. In nucleotides, the CDR3 is TGCAGCGCGGACAGGGAAAACACCGGGGAGCTGTTTTTT. Amino acid sequence: CSADRENTGELFF.

The sample holds a few counts of this clonotype. The J gene is TRBJ1-1, the V gene TRBV11-2, with TRBD1 matching over 7 bases. The germline V gene encodes CDR1 SGHAT and CDR2 FQNNGV. This CDR3 is built from 16 residues. Losses at the gene ends were 5 bases for V and 0 bases for J; bases not matched to a gene: 9. The CDR3 DNA sequence: TGTGCCAGCAGCCCCAGACAGGGTTTTATGAACACTGAAGCTTTCTTT. Encoded protein: CASSPRQGFMNTEAFF.

Only a few counts were recorded for this clonotype. This chain uses TRBV25-1 with TRBJ2-1, with 11 positions matching TRBD2. CDR1 is MGHDK and CDR2 is SYGVNS in the germline V gene. This CDR3 region has 15 residues. Trimming at V came to 6 bases and at J to 9 bases, leaving 10 bases not matched to a gene. The CDR3 spells CASSRLAGKMAEQFF. CDR3 sequence (DNA): TGTGCCAGCAGCCGACTAGCGGGAAAGATGGCTGAGCAGTTCTTC.

This clonotype was seen more than once but under ten times. J is TRBJ2-7 and V is TRBV27; TRBD2 matches at 11 bases. This CDR3 spans 17 amino acids. Germline lookup yields CDR1 MNHEY and CDR2 SMNVEV (reference sequence). V lost 2 bases, J lost 3 bases, and 9 bases stayed unmatched. CDR3 bases: TGTGCCAGCAGTTTAGGGATTAGCGGGAGGGCCGTCTACGAGCAGTACTTC. This encodes CASSLGISGRAVYEQYF.

This clonotype was seen a few times. The rearrangement links TRBV5-6 to TRBJ1-6; D is perhaps TRBD1 (6 bases). CDR1 and CDR2 (germline): SGHDT, YYEEEE. The CDR3 covers 15 residues. The V and J ends lost 5 bases and 7 bases respectively, with 16 bases between them. This chain's CDR3 is CASSTRGFENSPLHF. The CDR3 region has the DNA TGTGCCAGCAGTACTAGGGGGTTCGAGAATTCACCCCTCCACTTT. Full variable domain (missing parts from reference TRBV5-6 and TRBJ1-6): DAGVTQSPTHLIKTRGQQVTLRCSPKSGHDTVSWYQQALGQGPQFIFQYYEEEERQRGNFPDRFSGHQFPNYSSELNVNALLLGDSALYLCASSTRGFENSPLHFGNGTRLTVT.

The chain uses TRBV10-1 and TRBJ2-7, with D perhaps TRBD2 (6 bases). The V end lost 7 bases, the J end lost 3 bases, and 16 bases lay between the germline ends. Germline lookup yields CDR1 WNHNN and CDR2 SYGVQD (reference sequence). The CDR3 consists of 14 residues. The CDR3 reads CASMPGLGNYEQYF. CDR3 in DNA: TGCGCCAGCATGCCGGGACTGGGGAACTACGAGCAGTACTTC.

The sample holds a few counts of this clonotype. The chain links TRBV12-3 or TRBV12-4 to TRBJ2-7, with TRBD2 matching 9 bases. This CDR3 has 16 residues. V was clipped by 5 bases and J by 0 bases; unmatched bases: 8. CDR3 region: CASSLPHSGSSYEQYF. The CDR3 region has the DNA TGTGCCAGCAGTCTTCCTCATAGCGGGAGCTCCTACGAGCAGTACTTC.